Included here is one TCR beta chain sequence, with context. This record comes from a study of blood T cell repertoires in COVID-19. About the research overall: T cells, B-cell-depleted T cells, or PBMCs supplied cDNA or gDNA.

In the original analysis: Amplification of reference gene primers was used by the study to estimate nucleated cell counts. Sequenced by immunoSEQ multiplex PCR; TCRdb stores in-frame clones only, minus some. That table supplies the V and J calls and clone size; D and trimming were determined from the DNA. The table includes some 46,000 clones, approximately 83% detected once. The receptor was isolated from a woman aged 80 or over with COVID-19, enrolled during active disease. The sample comprised peripheral blood.

This chain's CDR3 is CASSQERVDNSPLHF. In DNA, the CDR3 is TGTGCCAGCAGCCAAGAGAGGGTGGATAATTCACCCCTCCACTTT. V gene TRBV4-2 combines with J gene TRBJ1-6, with unresolved D. CDR1 LGHNA and CDR2 YNFKEQ come from the germline V gene. This CDR3 contains 15 residues. Trimming took 0 bases from V and 5 from J, leaving 8 bases between them.